These 32 T cell receptor beta chains came from one sample sequenced in a study of T cells in women clearing cervical HPV infection. Sequencing used immunoSEQ multiplex PCR; TCRdb keeps in-frame clones, though not all of them. This sample's clone table lists under 50,000 clones. Sequenced sample: blood buffy coat. The source is a woman between 18 and 70 years old with a cervical HPV16 infection that either progressed to CIN3+ or cleared (not recorded which).

Concerning this clone itself: The CDR3 end falls 3 residues outside the read, so it is completed with the germline J gene. The chain links TRBV7-9 to TRBJ1-5, with a possible D match to TRBD1 (5 bases). Trimming shortened V by 5 bases and J by 6 bases, and 8 bases separated the two germline ends. The CDR3 loop spans 12 amino acids. CDR1 is SEHNR, CDR2 FQNEAQ, per germline (reference sequence). The part of the CDR3 DNA that was read is TGTGCCAGCAGCGGAGGGGTTCAGCCC. Amino acids: CASSGGVQP. The full CDR3 is CASSGGVQPQHF.

Note on this clone: The CDR3 goes on 3 residues after the read ends, and that part is filled in from the germline J gene. The rearrangement links TRBV12-5 to TRBJ1-1, with D perhaps TRBD1 (5 bases). The CDR3 runs 14 residues. Germline CDR1 is LGHNT and CDR2 is FRNRAP. Deletions cut 10 bases from V and 0 bases from J, with 15 bases between. The CDR3 loop reads CATDLGRMNTEAFF. CDR3 DNA, as far as it was read: TGTGCTACCGACCTGGGGCGGATGAACACTGAA.

Of note for this clone: The DNA ends 3 residues before the CDR3 does, and the rest of the CDR3 is filled in from the germline J gene. This chain joins TRBV11-2 and TRBJ1-5; the D is unclear. This CDR3 is built from 13 residues. V lost 1 base and J lost 9, with 10 bases in between. Per germline, CDR1 SGHAT and CDR2 FQNNGV. Here the CDR3 reads CASSLALGRPQHF. The sequenced part of the CDR3 DNA is TGTGCCAGCAGCTTAGCTCTTGGCAGGCCC.

Notes on this clone: The CDR3 end falls 3 residues outside the read, so it is completed with the germline J gene. This chain links TRBV20-1 with TRBJ1-2; D might be TRBD1 (5 bases). Trimming left V 0 bases short and J 2 bases short, with 10 bases between. The CDR3 spans 14 residues. Looked up from germline, CDR1 is DFQATT and CDR2 is SNEGSKA (reference sequence). This CDR3 is CSARDQRGNYGYTF. Partial CDR3 DNA: TGCAGTGCTAGAGATCAAAGGGGAAACTATGGC.

As regards this clone: The read finishes 3 residues shy of the CDR3 end, and the germline J gene is used to complete it. V gene TRBV4-1 combines with J gene TRBJ1-1, with TRBD1 identical over 9 bases. The CDR3 is 17 residues long. Germline V gene sequence: CDR1 MGHRA, CDR2 YSYEKL. The J segment lost 0 bases and the V segment lost 5 bases, leaving 10 bases of the junction unmatched. This chain's CDR3 is CASSVRGTGQMNTEAFF. The part of the CDR3 DNA that was read is TGCGCCAGCAGCGTACGCGGGACAGGGCAGATGAACACTGAA.

CDR3 DNA (partial): TGTGCTAGTGGTTTGAGGCAGGGGGGAAATTTGGCCGGGGAG. This translates into CASGLRQGGNLAGE. The whole CDR3 sequence is CASGLRQGGNLAGELFF. The genes are TRBV12-5 and TRBJ2-2, with D tentatively TRBD1 (7 bases). The read gets to within 3 residues of the CDR3 end, and the germline J gene fills in the rest. V shed 2 bases and J shed 6 bases, with 19 bases lying between them. There are 17 residues in the CDR3. CDR1 is LGHNT, CDR2 FRNRAP, per germline. Full variable domain (rest looked up from reference TRBV12-5 and TRBJ2-2): DARVTQTPRHKVTEMGQEVTMRCQPILGHNTVFWYRQTMMQGLELLAYFRNRAPLDDSGMPKDRFSAEMPDATLATLKIQPSEPRDSAVYFCASGLRQGGNLAGELFFGEGSRLTVL.

Of note for this clone: Read sequence stops 3 residues before the CDR3 end, and the germline J gene provides the missing end. The chain recombines TRBV6-2 or TRBV6-3 with TRBJ1-6; 7 bases agree with TRBD1. Trimming took 6 bases from V and 5 from J; bases not matched to a gene: 7. The germline V gene encodes CDR1 MNHEY and CDR2 SVGEGT. This CDR3 spans 15 amino acids. The sequenced CDR3 bases are TGTGCCAGCAGACCCGGCCAGGGGGATAATTCACCC. It translates to CASRPGQGDNSP. The entire CDR3 protein reads CASRPGQGDNSPLHF.

Regarding this clone: The CDR3 is cut off 3 residues early in the read; its end comes from the germline J gene. The rearrangement links TRBV13 to TRBJ1-6; D call uncertain. CDR3 length: 16 residues. From germline, CDR1 is PRHDT and CDR2 FYEKMQ (reference sequence). The V end was cut by 6 bases, the J end by 0 bases, with 12 bases between. Partial CDR3 DNA: TGTGCCAGCAGACGAGCGGAAAGCTCCTATAATTCACCC. This sequence encodes CASRRAESSYNSP. The whole CDR3 protein reads CASRRAESSYNSPLHF.

Regarding this clone: From the germline J gene comes the end of the CDR3, since the read stops 3 residues before it. V usage is TRBV7-8 and J usage is TRBJ1-5; D ambiguous. The V end was cut by 0 bases, the J end by 2 bases, with 8 bases between. This CDR3 is built from 15 residues. The germline gives CDR1 SGHVS, CDR2 FQNEAQ. The part of the CDR3 DNA that was read is TGTGCCAGCAGCTTAGCAAGGGTTGGCAATCAGCCC. It codes for CASSLARVGNQP. The CDR3, in full, reads CASSLARVGNQPQHF.

About this clone: The sequenced fragment ends 3 residues before the CDR3 boundary, so the rest is inferred from the germline J gene. V gene TRBV27 combines with J gene TRBJ1-1; D may be TRBD1 (6 bases). This CDR3 spans 15 amino acids. Trimming stripped 2 bases from V and 1 base from J, with 11 bases between. From germline, CDR1 is MNHEY and CDR2 SMNVEV (reference sequence). CDR3 in amino acids: CASSLTRGPNTEAFF. The sequenced part of the CDR3 DNA is TGTGCCAGCAGTTTAACCAGGGGACCGAACACTGAA.

Concerning this clone: Coverage ceases 3 residues before the CDR3 finishes, and the germline J gene fills in the end. V gene TRBV2 combines with J gene TRBJ1-4; 7 bases are a match to TRBD1. Germline assignment: CDR1 SNHLY and CDR2 FYNNEI. The CDR3 has 14 amino acids. Unmatched junction bases numbered 7, after V lost 7 bases and J lost 5 bases. The CDR3 reads CASTKDRRNEKLFF. Partial CDR3 DNA: TGTGCCAGCACTAAGGACAGGAGAAATGAAAAA.

On this clone: The read ends 3 residues early relative to the CDR3; the germline J gene fills the gap. The chain has TRBV19 and TRBJ1-2; 10 nucleotides align to TRBD1. Trimming cost V 6 bases and J 4 bases; bases outside gene matches: 8. Per germline, CDR1 LNHDA and CDR2 SQIVND (reference sequence). The length of the CDR3 is 15 residues. CDR3 protein: CASSPGTGATYGYTF. Incomplete CDR3 DNA: TGTGCCAGTAGCCCCGGGACAGGGGCAACCTATGGC.

CDR3 DNA, as far as it was read: TGTGCCAGCAGCCCTCAGATGAACACTGAA. This sequence encodes CASSPQMNTE. The whole CDR3 protein is CASSPQMNTEAFF. The V and J genes are TRBV7-9 and TRBJ1-1, with D hard to call. The CDR3 end falls 3 residues outside the read, so it is completed with the germline J gene. V shed 5 bases and J shed 0 bases, with 7 bases lying between them. This CDR3 is built from 13 residues. In germline, CDR1 is SEHNR, CDR2 FQNEAQ (reference sequence).

As concerns this clone: The read ends 3 residues early relative to the CDR3; the germline J gene fills the gap. The J gene is TRBJ2-1, the V gene TRBV9; TRBD1 agrees at 8 bases. The CDR3 has 16 residues. CDR1 and CDR2 (germline): SGDLS, YYNGEE. The trim removed 4 bases at V and 9 bases at J, leaving 15 bases unmatched. The CDR3 region is CASSKYRDRKIPEQFF. The covered CDR3 bases are TGTGCCAGCAGCAAATACCGGGACAGGAAGATTCCTGAG.

This chain's CDR3 is CASTYGSGYEQYF. The sequenced CDR3 bases are TGTGCCAGCACCTACGGGTCCGGCTACGAG. The V gene is TRBV5-6, the J gene TRBJ2-7; D is unresolved. The read terminates 3 residues before the CDR3 end, so the remaining end is supplied by the germline J gene. CDR1 and CDR2 (germline): SGHDT, YYEEEE. The germline V and J ends were trimmed by 6 bases and 3 bases, with 13 bases remaining between them. CDR3 size: 13 residues.

Comments on this clone: The sequenced fragment ends 3 residues before the CDR3 boundary, so the rest is inferred from the germline J gene. The chain combines TRBV2 with TRBJ2-2, with a possible D match to TRBD1 (6 bases). From germline, CDR1 is SNHLY and CDR2 FYNNEI. V gave up 4 bases and J gave up 7 bases, with 16 bases separating them. This CDR3 contains 15 residues. CDR3: CASSVNRVVGGELFF. CDR3 DNA, as far as it was read: TGTGCCAGCAGTGTTAACAGGGTAGTTGGCGGGGAG.

Of note for this clone: The observed sequence ends 3 residues before the CDR3 terminus, with the missing tail filled in from the germline J gene. The rearrangement links TRBV5-6 to TRBJ1-1; D gene uncertain. Trimming left V 0 bases short and J 4 bases short, with 7 bases between. Germline V gene data show CDR1 as SGHDT and CDR2 as YYEEEE. CDR3 size: 13 residues. The covered CDR3 bases are TGTGCCAGCAGCTTGGGCGTCGGCACTGAA. This codes for CASSLGVGTE. The entire CDR3 protein reads CASSLGVGTEAFF.

Of note for this clone: The CDR3 end falls 3 residues outside the read, so it is completed with the germline J gene. This chain joins TRBV5-1 and TRBJ2-3, with D maybe TRBD1 (7 bases). Germline V gene data show CDR1 as SGHRS and CDR2 as YFSETQ. V was trimmed by 4 bases and J by 1 base, leaving 19 bases between them. The CDR3 has 17 amino acids. The sequenced part of the CDR3 DNA is TGCGCCAGCAGCAGGGGGGTGGGACAGAGGGGCACAGATACG. This translates into CASSRGVGQRGTDT. In full, the CDR3 is CASSRGVGQRGTDTQYF.

Concerning this clone itself: The missing CDR3 end, 3 residues past where the read stops, is filled in from the germline J gene. The chain couples TRBV20-1 to TRBJ1-4, with D perhaps matching TRBD1 (6 bases). Deletions cut 4 bases from V and 7 bases from J, with 7 bases between. The CDR3 is made up of 11 amino acids. Per germline, CDR1 DFQATT and CDR2 SNEGSKA (reference sequence). The CDR3 loop reads CSAKTGEKLFF. The part of the CDR3 DNA that was read is TGCAGTGCTAAGACAGGTGAAAAA.

A note on this clone: The read stops 3 residues short of the end of the CDR3; the missing end is completed from the germline J gene. The V and J genes are TRBV12-3 or TRBV12-4 and TRBJ1-5; D is possibly TRBD1 (6 bases). Trimming stripped 4 bases from V and 3 bases from J, with 7 bases between. This CDR3 region has 13 residues. CDR3 sequence reads: CASSWTVNQPQHF. The sequenced part of the CDR3 DNA is TGTGCCAGCAGTTGGACAGTCAATCAGCCC.

Turning to this clone: The CDR3 goes on 3 residues after the read ends, and that part is filled in from the germline J gene. The chain links TRBV4-1 to TRBJ2-3; 8 nucleotides align to TRBD2. Germline V gene sequence: CDR1 MGHRA, CDR2 YSYEKL. The CDR3 is made up of 16 amino acids. Trimming at V came to 4 bases and at J to 2 bases, leaving 8 bases not matched to a gene. CDR3 DNA (partial): TGCGCCAGCAGCCTTTCGGGGGGGCAAGTCACAGATACG. Its protein is CASSLSGGQVTDT. The CDR3 reads in full as CASSLSGGQVTDTQYF.

Concerning this clone: The read halts 3 residues ahead of the CDR3 end, with the missing end drawn from the germline J gene. The chain joins TRBV7-9 to TRBJ2-7, with D tentatively TRBD1 (7 bases). The germline V gene has CDR1 SEHNR and CDR2 FQNEAQ (reference sequence). The V end was cut by 1 base, the J end by 1 base, with 11 bases between. There are 15 residues in the CDR3. The part of the CDR3 DNA that was read is TGTGCCAGCAGCTTAGTCAGGGGGACTTCCTACGAG. It is translated as CASSLVRGTSYE. The full CDR3 sequence reads CASSLVRGTSYEQYF.

Remarks on this clone: The observed sequence ends 3 residues before the CDR3 terminus, with the missing tail filled in from the germline J gene. The chain joins TRBV18 to TRBJ1-1; 7 positions agree with TRBD1. Germline V gene lookup returns CDR1 KGHSH and CDR2 LQKENI. V shed 3 bases, J shed 1 base, and the junction held 2 bases outside the gene matches. There are 14 residues in the CDR3. CDR3 in amino acids: CASSPRTGNTEAFF. The CDR3 DNA, read in part, is TGTGCCAGCTCACCCCGGACAGGGAACACTGAA.

To note about this clone: Germline is not matched at one junction end, which may reflect a read error. The read finishes 3 residues shy of the CDR3 end, and the germline J gene is used to complete it. The V and J genes are TRBV7-9 and TRBJ2-7; maybe TRBD1 (5 bases). This CDR3 region has 12 residues. Germline CDR1 and CDR2: SEHNR and FQNEAQ (reference sequence). CDR3 amino acids: CSSQTDTYEQYF. Partial CDR3 DNA: TGTTCCAGCCAGACAGACACCTACGAG.

Concerning this clone itself: The read gets to within 3 residues of the CDR3 end, and the germline J gene fills in the rest. The J gene is TRBJ2-1, the V gene TRBV20-1; 9 bases match TRBD2. Germline CDR1 and CDR2: DFQATT and SNEGSKA (reference sequence). The trim removed 0 bases at V and 8 bases at J, leaving 11 bases unmatched. The CDR3 consists of 16 residues. This chain's CDR3 is CSARDRVGTSSYEQFF. The DNA read from the CDR3 is TGCAGTGCTAGAGATAGGGTCGGGACTAGCTCGTATGAG.

To note about this clone: The read is 3 residues too short to cover the CDR3 end, so that end is filled in from the germline J gene. This chain joins TRBV5-1 and TRBJ1-1; TRBD1 aligns across 12 bases. This CDR3 contains 14 residues. The germline CDR1 and CDR2 sequences are SGHRS and YFSETQ. CDR3: CASSQTGTGGEAFF. The sequenced part of the CDR3 DNA is TGCGCCAGCAGCCAAACCGGGACAGGGGGCGAA.

As to this clone: The read terminates 3 residues ahead of where the CDR3 ends, so the germline J gene completes it. This rearrangement joins TRBV18 to TRBJ2-3; unclear D gene. Looked up from germline, CDR1 is KGHSH and CDR2 is LQKENI. V gave up 0 bases and J gave up 1 base, with 11 bases separating them. The length of the CDR3 is 16 residues. The CDR3 here is CASSPPQKAGTDTQYF. Incomplete CDR3 DNA: TGTGCCAGCTCACCACCTCAGAAGGCGGGCACAGATACG.

As concerns this clone: The read terminates 3 residues ahead of where the CDR3 ends, so the germline J gene completes it. This rearrangement joins TRBV19 to TRBJ1-2; 12 nucleotides agree with TRBD1. The junction had 3 bases not matched to a gene; V was cut back by 4 bases and J by 0 bases. Per the germline V gene, CDR1 is LNHDA and CDR2 is SQIVND (reference sequence). This CDR3 spans 16 amino acids. The CDR3 sequence is CASSRGQGASNYGYTF. The covered CDR3 bases are TGTGCCAGTAGTAGGGGACAGGGGGCCTCTAACTATGGC.

On this clone: The CDR3 end falls 3 residues outside the read, so it is completed with the germline J gene. This rearrangement joins TRBV3-1 (or the pseudogene TRBV3-2) to TRBJ2-1, with 7 nucleotides matching TRBD2. Germline CDR1 and CDR2: LGHDT and YNNKEL (reference sequence). This CDR3 contains 14 residues. V shed 3 bases and J 4 bases; nucleotides not matched to a gene: 3. This CDR3 reads CASSQISGYNEQFF. The CDR3 DNA, read in part, is TGTGCCAGCAGCCAGATTAGCGGGTACAATGAG.

Concerning this clone: The read falls 3 residues short of the CDR3 end, and the missing part is taken from the germline J gene. V and J are TRBV6-1 and TRBJ2-1; possibly TRBD2 for D (7 bases). V lost 2 bases to trimming and J lost 2 bases, with 10 bases between them. Germline V gives CDR1 MNHNS, CDR2 SASEGT. The CDR3 runs to 15 residues. CDR3 sequence reads: CASSERGGAYNEQFF. The part of the CDR3 DNA that was read is TGTGCCAGCAGTGAACGAGGGGGGGCCTACAATGAG.

As concerns this clone: The DNA ends 3 residues before the CDR3 does, and the rest of the CDR3 is filled in from the germline J gene. This rearrangement joins TRBV13 to TRBJ1-5; TRBD1 might be the D (5 bases). Germline values: CDR1 PRHDT, CDR2 FYEKMQ (reference sequence). The CDR3 is made up of 16 amino acids. The V and J ends lost 0 bases and 1 base respectively, with 10 bases between them. The CDR3 bases that were read are TGTGCCAGCAGCTTAGGCGGGGGTCGAAGCAATCAGCCC. Amino acids: CASSLGGGRSNQP. The whole CDR3 sequence is CASSLGGGRSNQPQHF.

As to this clone: The missing CDR3 end, 3 residues past where the read stops, is filled in from the germline J gene. The genes are TRBV19 and TRBJ1-3; D remains unclear. The CDR3 extends over 14 amino acids. V lost 4 bases, J lost 6 bases, and 13 bases lay in between. Per the germline V gene, CDR1 is LNHDA and CDR2 is SQIVND (reference sequence). The CDR3 sequence is CASSKQMRENTIYF. The CDR3 bases that were read are TGTGCCAGTAGTAAGCAGATGCGGGAAAACACC.